What follows is one T cell receptor (beta chain) and its context. Clones were sequenced by immunoSEQ multiplex PCR, and TCRdb holds only the in-frame ones, with some missing. The repertoire holds some 660,000 clones, with around 87% as singletons. These data originate in a study of shared T cell receptors in the human thymus. Germline V CDR1 and CDR2: SEHNR, FQNEAQ (reference sequence). CDR3 length: 14 residues. Trimming removed 6 bases at V and 1 base at J, with 10 bases between. In addition, the sample was reused for a study of human thymus T cells. As reported in that work: Thymus specimens were resections from corrective heart surgery. Thymic and blood repertoires seemed to favor certain V and J genes. A high degree of thymic repertoire overlap among unrelated individuals was reported in related research.

The source material was thymocytes. The clonotype was recovered from a boy in the first two years of life with a congenital heart defect. The V and J genes are TRBV7-9 and TRBJ2-1, with D unresolved. The CDR3 DNA sequence: TGTGCCAGCAGGCCCCCAACTTCCTACAATGAGCAGTTCTTC. Translation: CASRPPTSYNEQFF.